This entry is about one T cell receptor beta chain. No antigen is known for it. Libraries were prepared by immunoSEQ multiplex PCR; TCRdb keeps only in-frame clonotypes and omits some of them. This table has some 100,000 clones, roughly 96% appearing once. The sample belongs to a study of siplizumab effects on memory and regulatory T cells. Points from the study as a whole: Naive versus memory phenotype went unassigned for roughly 80-96% of proliferating CD4+ or CD8+ clones. Naive T cells apparently outstripped memory cells in diversity and seemed major alloresponse contributors. Only a minor fraction of alloreactive clones mapped to unstimulated subsets. Treg-derived clones made up an average of around 67% of mappable alloreactive CD4+ clones with siplizumab and 26.9% in controls.

Germline CDR1 and CDR2: MNHEY and SVGAGI. CDR3 length equals 15 residues. Trimming took 4 bases from V and 3 from J; bases not matched to a gene: 6. This sequence originates from a human donor in good health. Specimen: naive CD4+ T cells sorted from blood. The V call is TRBV6-5, the J call TRBJ1-1; 9 nucleotides agree with TRBD1. DNA of the CDR3: TGTGCCAGCAGTTCGAGACAGGGGGTCGACACTGAAGCTTTCTTT. Protein: CASSSRQGVDTEAFF.